Each of the 18 T cell receptor beta chains below was sequenced from the same sample in a study of blood T cell repertoires in COVID-19. The protocol was immunoSEQ multiplex PCR, while the TCRdb copy is restricted to in-frame clones and leaves out a portion. Of approximately 210,000 clones listed, about 85% were seen once; the top ten hold around 21%. Input material: peripheral blood. The receptor set was obtained from a human donor in a cohort sampled during active COVID-19.

The sample holds a few counts of this clone. The chain couples TRBV2 to TRBJ2-7; D call uncertain. This CDR3 spans 17 amino acids. Trimming stripped 1 base from V and 2 bases from J, with 18 bases between. CDR1 and CDR2 from the germline V gene are SNHLY and FYNNEI. The CDR3 nucleotides read TGTGCCAGCAGTGAAGGGGCCCAGGTGATACCTACCTACGAGCAGTACTTC. This translates into CASSEGAQVIPTYEQYF.

The chain is built from TRBV5-1 and TRBJ2-3; TRBD1 agrees at 9 bases. Germline assignment: CDR1 SGHRS and CDR2 YFSETQ. There are 17 residues in the CDR3. V shed 4 bases and J 4 bases; nucleotides not matched to a gene: 13. CDR3 nucleotide sequence: TGCGCCAGCAGCCCCTTAAGACAGGGGGTCTTTCCAGATACGCAGTATTTT. Residues: CASSPLRQGVFPDTQYF.

The gene calls are TRBV3-1 (or the pseudogene TRBV3-2) and TRBJ1-6, with D possibly TRBD1 on 5 matching bases. This CDR3 has 17 residues. Germline V lookup: CDR1 LGHDT, CDR2 YNNKEL (reference sequence). V shed 0 bases and J shed 9 bases, with 18 bases lying between them. For the CDR3, the DNA is TGTGCCAGCAGCCAAGATCGATGGGCAGGGCAAGGTTCACCCCTCCACTTT. It encodes CASSQDRWAGQGSPLHF.

This chain uses TRBV5-1 with TRBJ2-5; the match to TRBD1 covers 11 bases. V trimming: 4 bases; J trimming: 5 bases; junction bases outside the gene matches: 4. The CDR3 runs to 14 residues. The germline V gene encodes CDR1 SGHRS and CDR2 YFSETQ. The CDR3 reads CASSTGTGGETQYF. The CDR3 DNA reads as TGCGCCAGCAGCACAGGGACAGGGGGGGAGACCCAGTACTTC.

The rearrangement links TRBV5-1 to TRBJ2-7, with 8 bases matching TRBD1. The CDR3 has 15 residues. The ends lost 4 bases at V and 5 bases at J; junction bases unmatched: 11. The germline CDR1 and CDR2 sequences are SGHRS and YFSETQ. The CDR3 protein is CASSKRTGSGNEQYF. The CDR3 nucleotides read TGCGCCAGCAGCAAACGGACAGGGTCGGGGAACGAGCAGTACTTC.

V gene TRBV5-1 combines with J gene TRBJ2-5; perhaps TRBD1 as D (5 bases). The CDR3 covers 13 residues. Germline CDR1 is SGHRS and CDR2 is YFSETQ. Trimming left V 5 bases short and J 3 bases short, with 11 bases between. CDR3 loop: CASRKSREETQYF. The CDR3 nucleotides read TGCGCCAGCAGGAAAAGCAGGGAAGAGACCCAGTACTTC.

The chain has TRBV20-1 and TRBJ1-5, with D unresolved. Trimming removed 3 bases at V and 3 bases at J, with 6 bases between. The CDR3 extends over 12 amino acids. Germline CDR1 is DFQATT and CDR2 is SNEGSKA (reference sequence). CDR3: CSASSTNQPQHF. CDR3 sequence (DNA): TGCAGTGCTAGTAGCACCAATCAGCCCCAGCATTTT.

The V call is TRBV19, the J call TRBJ2-6; 9 nucleotides align to TRBD1. CDR1 is LNHDA, CDR2 SQIVND, per germline (reference sequence). The CDR3 has 19 amino acids. With 1 base clipped from V and 0 bases from J, the junction kept 7 bases outside the gene matches. In DNA, the CDR3 is TGTGCCAGTAGTATAGCCGGGACAGGGAACCCCTCTGGGGCCAACGTCCTGACTTTC. Amino acids: CASSIAGTGNPSGANVLTF. The entire variable domain, with the rest obtained from reference TRBV19 and TRBJ2-6, is as follows: DGGITQSPKYLFRKEGQNVTLSCEQNLNHDAMYWYRQDPGQGLRLIYYSQIVNDFQKGDIAEGYSVSREKKESFPLTVTSAQKNPTAFYLCASSIAGTGNPSGANVLTFGAGSRLTVL.

The chain combines TRBV7-9 with TRBJ2-5; 8 bases are a match to TRBD2. V was pared by 5 bases and J by 4 bases, with 9 bases of the junction left unmatched. The CDR3 consists of 15 residues. The germline CDR1 and CDR2 sequences are SEHNR and FQNEAQ (reference sequence). The CDR3 is CASSPRGTSGETQYF. Written as DNA, the CDR3 is TGTGCCAGCAGCCCCCGTGGTACTAGCGGAGAGACCCAGTACTTC. Based on the CDR3 plus reference TRBV7-9 and TRBJ2-5, the full variable domain is DTGVSQNPRHKITKRGQNVTFRCDPISEHNRLYWYRQTLGQGPEFLTYFQNEAQLEKSRLLSDRFSAERPKGSFSTLEIQRTEQGDSAMYLCASSPRGTSGETQYFGPGTRLLVL.

J is TRBJ1-2 and V is TRBV5-8; D not certain. CDR1 SGHTS and CDR2 YDEGEE come from the germline V gene. This CDR3 comprises 12 residues. The germline V and J ends were trimmed by 4 bases and 2 bases, with 6 bases remaining between them. The DNA for the CDR3 is TGTGCCAGCAGCCTCGTGAACTATGGCTACACCTTC. The encoded protein is CASSLVNYGYTF.

With respect to this clone: This sample includes further DNA sequences coding for the same CDR3. This chain joins TRBV5-1 and TRBJ2-2, with a weak D call TRBD2 (6 bases). Trimming stripped 0 bases from V and 0 bases from J, with 9 bases between. The length of the CDR3 is 16 residues. CDR1 SGHRS and CDR2 YFSETQ come from the germline V gene. The CDR3 nucleotides are TGCGCCAGCAGCTTGGCCTCGGGAGCGAACACCGGGGAGCTGTTTTTT. Translating it yields CASSLASGANTGELFF.

This rearrangement joins TRBV2 to TRBJ1-5; 11 nucleotides agree with TRBD1. J was trimmed by 6 bases and V by 3 bases; bases with no gene match: 4. The CDR3 extends over 15 amino acids. Germline-derived CDR1 and CDR2 are SNHLY and FYNNEI. The CDR3, as DNA: TGTGCCAGCAGTGAGGACAGGGGGCTGTTTCAGCCCCAGCATTTT. It yields the protein CASSEDRGLFQPQHF.

This clone was seen only once. The rearrangement joins TRBV5-1 to TRBJ2-3; D might be TRBD1 (6 bases). The germline V and J ends were trimmed by 0 bases and 3 bases, with 14 bases remaining between them. The CDR3 runs to 16 residues. Germline V gives CDR1 SGHRS, CDR2 YFSETQ. The CDR3 here is CASSLALSGATDTQYF. CDR3 bases: TGCGCCAGCAGCTTGGCCCTTTCAGGGGCGACAGATACGCAGTATTTT.

V is TRBV18 and J is TRBJ2-5; TRBD2 matches at 10 bases. The trim removed 6 bases at V and 2 bases at J, leaving 9 bases unmatched. The germline gives CDR1 KGHSH, CDR2 LQKENI. The CDR3 loop spans 16 amino acids. This CDR3 reads CASSHTGTSVQETQYF. The DNA of the CDR3 is TGTGCCAGCTCTCATACCGGGACTAGCGTACAAGAGACCCAGTACTTC.

The CDR3 here is CASSHTGTSGSVHEQFF. The CDR3 nucleotides are TGTGCCAGCAGCCACACTGGGACTAGCGGGAGTGTACATGAGCAGTTCTTC. This rearrangement joins TRBV7-9 to TRBJ2-1, with 14 bases matching TRBD2. The junction had 11 bases not matched to a gene; V was cut back by 5 bases and J by 8 bases. The CDR3 is 17 amino acids. Per the germline V gene, CDR1 is SEHNR and CDR2 is FQNEAQ (reference sequence).

The chain combines TRBV28 with TRBJ1-4, with TRBD1 matching 9 bases. The ends lost 6 bases at V and 10 bases at J; junction bases unmatched: 3. Germline CDR1 reads MDHEN; CDR2 reads SYDVKM. The length of the CDR3 is 12 residues. The CDR3 DNA reads TGTGCCAGCAGGGGACAGGGTGGAAAACTGTTTTTT. It yields the protein CASRGQGGKLFF. The complete variable domain, with remaining parts taken from reference TRBV28 and TRBJ1-4, reads DVKVTQSSRYLVKRTGEKVFLECVQDMDHENMFWYRQDPGLGLRLIYFSYDVKMKEKGDIPEGYSVSREKKERFSLILESASTNQTSMYLCASRGQGGKLFFGSGTQLSVL.

The genes are TRBV7-8 and TRBJ1-2, with 7 bases identical to TRBD1. The germline V gene has CDR1 SGHVS and CDR2 FQNEAQ. J was trimmed by 4 bases and V by 5 bases; bases with no gene match: 13. The CDR3 runs to 16 residues. The CDR3 reads CASSMTTGTASYGYTF. In nucleotides, the CDR3 is TGTGCCAGCAGCATGACAACCGGGACAGCTTCCTATGGCTACACCTTC.

The chain uses TRBV5-1 and TRBJ2-1; 9 bases map to TRBD1. Germline V gene lookup returns CDR1 SGHRS and CDR2 YFSETQ. CDR3 length: 16 amino acids. V trimming: 7 bases; J trimming: 2 bases; junction bases outside the gene matches: 10. CDR3 sequence: CASDPGGTGTYNEQFF. As DNA, the CDR3 is TGCGCCAGCGATCCGGGCGGGACAGGGACCTACAATGAGCAGTTCTTC.